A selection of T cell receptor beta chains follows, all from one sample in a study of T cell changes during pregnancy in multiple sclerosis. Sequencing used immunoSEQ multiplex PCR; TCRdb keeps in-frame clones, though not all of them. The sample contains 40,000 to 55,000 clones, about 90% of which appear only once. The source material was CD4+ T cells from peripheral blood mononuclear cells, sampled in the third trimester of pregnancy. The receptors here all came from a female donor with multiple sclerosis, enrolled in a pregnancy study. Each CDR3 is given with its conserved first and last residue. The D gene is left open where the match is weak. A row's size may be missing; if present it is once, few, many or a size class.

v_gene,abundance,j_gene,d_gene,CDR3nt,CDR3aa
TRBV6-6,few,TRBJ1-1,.,TGTGCCAGCAGTGGGGGCAATACCGGTGAAGCTTTCTTT,CASSGGNTGEAFF
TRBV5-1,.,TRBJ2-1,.,TGCGCCAGCAGCTCCGGACAGCTCAATGAGCAGTTCTTC,CASSSGQLNEQFF
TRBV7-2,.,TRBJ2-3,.,TGTGCCAGCAGCTTAGAGAGGAGCCCAAATACGCAGTATTTT,CASSLERSPNTQYF
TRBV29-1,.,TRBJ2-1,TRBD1,TGCAGCGGAGGACAGGGAGGCAACAATGAGCAGTTCTTC,CSGGQGGNNEQFF
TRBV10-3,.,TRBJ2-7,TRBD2,TGTGCCATCAGTTCCGGGACTAGCGGTTACGAGCAGTACTTC,CAISSGTSGYEQYF
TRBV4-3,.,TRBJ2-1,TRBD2,TGCGCCAGCAGCCTGGGACTAGCGTCTGAGGATGAGCAGTTCTTC,CASSLGLASEDEQFF
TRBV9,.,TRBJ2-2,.,TGTGCCAGCAAGCCAGGGGCCGTAAACACCGGGGAGCTGTTTTTT,CASKPGAVNTGELFF
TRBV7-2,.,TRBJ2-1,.,TGTGCCAGCAGCTTAGCGGAGCCCCTCAATGAGCAGTTCTTC,CASSLAEPLNEQFF
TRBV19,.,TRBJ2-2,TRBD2,TGTGCCAGTAGTATAATGAGAGGTAGCGGGAGGTTGGGCACCGGGGAGCTGTTTTTT,CASSIMRGSGRLGTGELFF
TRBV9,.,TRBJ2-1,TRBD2,TGTGCCAGCAGCGCGAGGACTAGCGAGAGCCATGAGCAGTTCTTC,CASSARTSESHEQFF
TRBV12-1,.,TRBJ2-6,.,TGTGCCAGCAGCTTTTGCAGGCCTGGGGCCAACGTCCTGACTTTC,CASSFCRPGANVLTF
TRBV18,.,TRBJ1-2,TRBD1,TGTGCCAGCTCACCAGGGACAGGGGTCGTTGGCTACACCTTC,CASSPGTGVVGYTF
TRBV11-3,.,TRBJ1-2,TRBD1,TGTGCCAGCAGCTTGACAGGGTCGGGAGGCTACACCTTC,CASSLTGSGGYTF
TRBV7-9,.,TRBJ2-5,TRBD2,TGTGCCAGCAGCTTGTCGGGAGGGCCGGTTCTAGAAGAGACCCAGTACTTC,CASSLSGGPVLEETQYF
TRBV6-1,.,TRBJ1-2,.,TGTGCCAGCAGTGAAGCGGTACAGAACACTAACTATGGCTACACCTTC,CASSEAVQNTNYGYTF
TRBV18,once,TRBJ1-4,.,TGTGCCAGCTCACCACAGGGCGGGGAAAAACTGTTTTTT,CASSPQGGEKLFF
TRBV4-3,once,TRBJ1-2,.,TGCGCCAGCAGCCAAGACAGGTCCGGCGACTATGGCTACACCTTC,CASSQDRSGDYGYTF
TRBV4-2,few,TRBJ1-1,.,TGTGCCAGCAGCCAAGCGGGCCCAGGGATCGGGACTGAAGCTTTCTTT,CASSQAGPGIGTEAFF
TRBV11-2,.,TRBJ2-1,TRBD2,TGTGCCAGCAGCTTAGAATGGACTAGCAGCCGCCGGGAGCAGTTCTTC,CASSLEWTSSRREQFF
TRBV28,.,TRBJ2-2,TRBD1,TGTGCCAGCGAACAGGGGGGCGCGGGGACCGGGGAGCTGTTTTTT,CASEQGGAGTGELFF
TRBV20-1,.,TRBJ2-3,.,TGCAGTGCTAGCCAGAATACGCAGTATTTT,CSASQNTQYF
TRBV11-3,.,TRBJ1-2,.,TGTGCCAGCAGCTTAGATGGGCAGAACTATGGCTACACCTTC,CASSLDGQNYGYTF
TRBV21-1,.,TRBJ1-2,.,TGTGCCAGCAGCAAAGCTTGGCCAGGGGTGTCCGGCGAGGGTGGCTACACCTTC,CASSKAWPGVSGEGGYTF
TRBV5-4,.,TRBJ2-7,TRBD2,TGTGCCAGCAGCACGGGAAGGGAAGCGGGATATACCTACGAGCAGTACTTC,CASSTGREAGYTYEQYF
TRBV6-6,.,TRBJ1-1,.,TGTGCCAGCAGTTTATTGGGGGGTGACACTGAAGCTTTCTTT,CASSLLGGDTEAFF
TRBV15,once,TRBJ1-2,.,TGTGCCACCAGCAGAGCTCAGGGATACTATGGCTACACCTTC,CATSRAQGYYGYTF
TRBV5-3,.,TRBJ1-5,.,TGTGCCAGAAGCTTGGTTCGGGGGGTACATCAGCCCCAGCATTTT,CARSLVRGVHQPQHF
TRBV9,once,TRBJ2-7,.,TGTGCCAGCAGCGTAAAATCCGGGGGGACAGGCGACGAGCAGTACTTC,CASSVKSGGTGDEQYF
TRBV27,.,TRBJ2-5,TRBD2,TGTGCCAGCAGTTTCAGCGGGAGGGGAGAGACCCAGTACTTC,CASSFSGRGETQYF
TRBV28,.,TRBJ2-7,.,TGTGCCAGCAGTACGACAGTCTACGAGCAGTACTTC,CASSTTVYEQYF
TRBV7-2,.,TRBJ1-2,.,TGTGCCAGCAGCTTAGTCAGGCCCTCCTATGGCTACACCTTC,CASSLVRPSYGYTF